This TCR beta chain emerged from a study of neurological immune-mediated disorders. Findings of the study overall: Across subjects, expanded clones had no CDR3 amino acid sequences in common, pointing to private repertoires in all groups. The multiple sclerosis repertoire cluster had no clinical or MRI correlate. The level of TCR clonal expansion was highest in patients with HTLV-1-associated myelopathy and lowest in multiple sclerosis, where it fell below the level seen in healthy controls.

The CDR3 spans 14 residues. Germline V gives CDR1 DFQATT, CDR2 SNEGSKA (reference sequence). The V segment lost 1 base and the J segment 1 base; nucleotides outside the gene matches: 4. The cDNA came from 5'RACE with 10-nucleotide random UMIs. TCRdb processed the 5' RACE reads anew with MiXCR; each CDR3 protein has one entry. The table lists roughly 46,000 distinct CDR3 sequences, under 2% of them singletons. This clonotype showed up many times. Its specificity is unknown. The sequence came from a woman aged 40 to 55 with multiple sclerosis. The V and J genes are TRBV20-1 and TRBJ2-7; 7 bases align to TRBD1. The sample comprised PBMCs. The chain's CDR3 is CSARVDRSSYEQYF. CDR3 in DNA: TGCAGTGCTAGAGTGGACAGGAGTTCCTACGAGCAGTACTTC.